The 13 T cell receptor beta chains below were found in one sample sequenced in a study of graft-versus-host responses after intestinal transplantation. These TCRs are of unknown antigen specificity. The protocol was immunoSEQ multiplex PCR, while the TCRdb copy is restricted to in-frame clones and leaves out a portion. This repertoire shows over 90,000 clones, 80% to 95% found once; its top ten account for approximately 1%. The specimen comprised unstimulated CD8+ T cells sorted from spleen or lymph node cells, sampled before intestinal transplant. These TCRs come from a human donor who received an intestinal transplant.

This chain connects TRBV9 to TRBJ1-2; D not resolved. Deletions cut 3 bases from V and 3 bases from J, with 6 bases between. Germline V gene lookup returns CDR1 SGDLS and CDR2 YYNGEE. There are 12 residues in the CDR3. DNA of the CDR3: TGTGCCAGCAGCGGGGGTGACTATGGCTACACCTTC. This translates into CASSGGDYGYTF.

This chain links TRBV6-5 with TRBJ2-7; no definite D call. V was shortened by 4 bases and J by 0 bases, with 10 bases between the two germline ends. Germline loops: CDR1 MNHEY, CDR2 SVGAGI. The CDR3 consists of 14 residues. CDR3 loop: CASSSTQSSYEQYF. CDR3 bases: TGTGCCAGCAGTTCGACCCAAAGCTCCTACGAGCAGTACTTC.

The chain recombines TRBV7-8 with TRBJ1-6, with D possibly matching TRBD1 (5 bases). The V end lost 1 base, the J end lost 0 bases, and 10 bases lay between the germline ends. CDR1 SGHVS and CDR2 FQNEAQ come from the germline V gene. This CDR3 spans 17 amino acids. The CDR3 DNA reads TGTGCCAGCAGCTTAGAGGGGCAGGGCTCCTATAATTCACCCCTCCACTTT. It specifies CASSLEGQGSYNSPLHF.

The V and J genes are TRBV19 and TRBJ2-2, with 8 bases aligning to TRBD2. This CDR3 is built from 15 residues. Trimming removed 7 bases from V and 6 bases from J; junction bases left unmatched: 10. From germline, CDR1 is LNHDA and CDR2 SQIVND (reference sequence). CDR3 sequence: CASIGSGVRAGELFF. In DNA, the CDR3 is TGTGCCAGTATCGGTAGCGGGGTAAGGGCCGGGGAGCTGTTTTTT.

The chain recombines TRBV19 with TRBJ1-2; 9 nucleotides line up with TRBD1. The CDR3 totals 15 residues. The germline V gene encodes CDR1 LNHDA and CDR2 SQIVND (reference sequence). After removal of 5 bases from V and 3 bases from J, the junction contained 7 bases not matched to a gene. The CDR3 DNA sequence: TGTGCCAGTAGTCTCCAGGGGACAGGGTACTATGGCTACACCTTC. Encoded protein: CASSLQGTGYYGYTF.

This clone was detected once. The CDR3: CASSHPEGRNEQFF. Here the CDR3 DNA reads TGCGCCAGCAGCCATCCTGAGGGACGCAATGAGCAGTTCTTC. V and J are TRBV5-1 and TRBJ2-1; D may match TRBD1 or TRBD2 (5 bases each). This CDR3 spans 14 amino acids. The V and J ends lost 4 bases and 6 bases respectively, with 14 bases between them. Per the germline V gene, CDR1 is SGHRS and CDR2 is YFSETQ.

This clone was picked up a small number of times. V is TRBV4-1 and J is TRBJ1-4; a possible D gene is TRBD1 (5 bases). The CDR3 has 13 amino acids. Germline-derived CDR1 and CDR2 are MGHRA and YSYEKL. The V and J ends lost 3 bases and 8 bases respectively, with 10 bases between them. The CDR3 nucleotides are TGCGCCAGCAGCCATAGGGGAAGGGAAAAACTGTTTTTT. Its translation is CASSHRGREKLFF.

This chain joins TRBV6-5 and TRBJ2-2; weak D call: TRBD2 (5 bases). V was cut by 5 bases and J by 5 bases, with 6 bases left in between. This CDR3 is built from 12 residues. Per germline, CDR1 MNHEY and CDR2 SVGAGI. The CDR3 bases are TGTGCCAGCAGTAGGGAGACCGGGGAGCTGTTTTTT. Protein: CASSRETGELFF.

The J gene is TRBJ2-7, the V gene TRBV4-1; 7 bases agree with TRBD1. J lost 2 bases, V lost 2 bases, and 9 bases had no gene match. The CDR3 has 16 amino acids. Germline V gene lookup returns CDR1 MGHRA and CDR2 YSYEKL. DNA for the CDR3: TGCGCCAGCAGCCAACCTCGACAGGGTGAAACCTACGAGCAGTACTTC. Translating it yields CASSQPRQGETYEQYF.

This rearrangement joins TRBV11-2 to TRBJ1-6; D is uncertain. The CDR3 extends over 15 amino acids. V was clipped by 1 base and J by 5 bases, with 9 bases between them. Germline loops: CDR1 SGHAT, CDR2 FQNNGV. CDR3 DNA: TGTGCCAGCAGCTTAGTATACGACAATAATTCACCCCTCCACTTT. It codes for CASSLVYDNNSPLHF.

The CDR3 sequence: CASSQERVSGANVLTF. The CDR3 region has the DNA TGTGCCAGCAGCCAAGAACGGGTCTCTGGGGCCAACGTCCTGACTTTC. The V gene is TRBV4-2, the J gene TRBJ2-6; D call uncertain. The CDR3 runs 16 residues. The V and J ends lost 0 bases and 0 bases respectively, with 6 bases between them. Looked up from germline, CDR1 is LGHNA and CDR2 is YNFKEQ.

The CDR3 protein is CASSRQLSNTEAFF. The CDR3 DNA reads TGTGCCAGTAGTAGACAGCTATCGAACACTGAAGCTTTCTTT. The chain uses TRBV19 and TRBJ1-1; D perhaps matches TRBD1 (5 bases). V lost 4 bases and J 1 base, leaving 10 bases between the germline ends. The CDR3 has 14 residues. Germline V gives CDR1 LNHDA, CDR2 SQIVND (reference sequence).

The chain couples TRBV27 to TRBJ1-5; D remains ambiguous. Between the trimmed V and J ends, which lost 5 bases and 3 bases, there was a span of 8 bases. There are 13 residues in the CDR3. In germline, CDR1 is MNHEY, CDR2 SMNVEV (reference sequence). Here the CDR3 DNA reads TGTGCCAGCAGTCCCGGGGTCAATCAGCCCCAGCATTTT. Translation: CASSPGVNQPQHF.